This entry concerns a single T cell receptor beta chain. Its antigen is still unknown. The data originate from a study of blood T cells in healthy people across ages. PCR was performed a second time for about 7 to 11 cycles using a sample-barcoded 5' primer and a J-beta primer mix. MiXCR was run by TCRdb on the 5' RACE reads, yielding one entry per CDR3 protein. Of 1.5 million to 2 million distinct CDR3 sequences detected, roughly 43% appear once; the ten largest clones hold more than 20%. Germline CDR1 and CDR2: DFQATT and SNEGSKA (reference sequence). CDR3 size: 14 residues. The V and J ends lost 3 bases and 5 bases respectively, with 16 bases between them. General study results and limits: Diversity estimates from one million T cells were considered underestimates. Strong correlation linked observed beta diversity and percent naive T cells. More naive CD4+ cells and higher diversity marked long-lived donors relative to aged donors.

This receptor was obtained from a human donor in good health. The sequencing input was blood. The chain combines TRBV20-1 with TRBJ1-1; tentatively, D is TRBD1 (6 bases). The CDR3 spells CSASPQGYSTEAFF. The CDR3 region has the DNA TGCAGTGCTAGCCCTCAGGGGTATTCGACTGAAGCTTTCTTT.